A single sample is the source of the 25 T cell receptor beta chains below, sequenced in a study of T cell responses to AZD1222 COVID-19 vaccine. The protocol was immunoSEQ multiplex PCR, while the TCRdb copy is restricted to in-frame clones and leaves out a portion. The sample consists of about 160,000 clones, roughly 94% of them appearing once. Sequences were derived from peripheral blood, sampled 28 days after the second AZD1222 dose. The receptors stem from an adult who received the AZD1222 COVID-19 vaccine.

The rearrangement joins TRBV23-1 to TRBJ2-1; 9 bases map to TRBD2. TRBV23-1 is flagged as an ORF with uncertain function. The V gene end was trimmed by 2 bases and the J gene end by 7 bases; junction bases not matched to a gene: 6. The CDR3 consists of 15 residues. The CDR3 region is CASSQPGLARNEQFF. The CDR3 bases are TGCGCCAGCAGTCAACCCGGACTAGCGAGGAATGAGCAGTTCTTC.

This chain connects TRBV19 to TRBJ2-1; a weak D match, TRBD2 (5 bases). The CDR3 loop spans 13 amino acids. Trimming left V 6 bases short and J 8 bases short, with 14 bases between. Looked up from germline, CDR1 is LNHDA and CDR2 is SQIVND (reference sequence). The CDR3 DNA sequence: TGTGCCAGTAGCCCTAGGACTGTCTATGAGCAGTTCTTC. Amino acid sequence: CASSPRTVYEQFF.

The V and J genes are TRBV28 and TRBJ1-3; tentatively, D is TRBD1 (5 bases). In germline, CDR1 is MDHEN, CDR2 SYDVKM. V was cut by 6 bases and J by 0 bases, with 18 bases left in between. This CDR3 has 17 residues. CDR3 in DNA: TGTGCCAGCAGCGGATCGGGGCTTATTCACTCTGGAAACACCATATATTTT. Its protein is CASSGSGLIHSGNTIYF.

This clone was seen just once. The chain recombines TRBV29-1 with TRBJ2-3; a possible D gene is TRBD2 (6 bases). The CDR3 covers 14 residues. The germline gives CDR1 SQVTM, CDR2 ANQGSEA. Trimming took off 0 bases at V and 5 bases at J, with 12 bases between the two ends. CDR3 sequence: CSVEEREREDTQYF. CDR3 nucleotide sequence: TGCAGCGTTGAAGAGCGGGAAAGGGAAGATACGCAGTATTTT.

The gene calls are TRBV10-1 and TRBJ1-5, with TRBD1 identical over 9 bases. CDR1 is WNHNN, CDR2 SYGVQD, per germline (reference sequence). The CDR3 extends over 18 amino acids. With V trimmed by 4 bases and J by 1 base, 11 bases remained unmatched. CDR3 residues: CASSGGGQGKGSNQPQHF. The CDR3 region has the DNA TGCGCCAGCAGTGGGGGAGGACAGGGGAAGGGGAGCAATCAGCCCCAGCATTTT.

The rearrangement links TRBV4-2 to TRBJ2-1; D is ambiguous. Trimming stripped 1 base from V and 0 bases from J, with 13 bases between. The CDR3 is 17 residues long. The germline V gene has CDR1 LGHNA and CDR2 YNFKEQ. The CDR3 DNA reads as TGTGCCAGCAGCCAAGGGGTTCGCGAAAGCTCCTACAATGAGCAGTTCTTC. This sequence encodes CASSQGVRESSYNEQFF.

This clone was detected once. V is TRBV28 and J is TRBJ1-4; perhaps TRBD1 as D (5 bases). CDR3 length equals 17 residues. Trimming removed 3 bases at V and 0 bases at J, with 14 bases between. Germline CDR1 is MDHEN and CDR2 is SYDVKM. The CDR3 DNA reads as TGTGCCAGCAGTTTGTTCAGGGAAAAGCCAACTAATGAAAAACTGTTTTTT. It codes for CASSLFREKPTNEKLFF.

The genes are TRBV6-2 or TRBV6-3 and TRBJ1-5; tentatively, D is TRBD1 (5 bases). The V and J ends lost 6 bases and 2 bases respectively, with 11 bases between them. Germline loops: CDR1 MNHEY, CDR2 SVGEGT. The CDR3 sequence is 14 residues long. Here the CDR3 reads CASSGTGGNQPQHF. CDR3 bases: TGTGCCAGCAGCGGGACGGGGGGCAATCAGCCCCAGCATTTT.

For this clone: The sample carries other DNA sequences with the same CDR3. This sequence joins TRBV5-6 and TRBJ2-5; no reliable D call. Trimming took off 2 bases at V and 4 bases at J, with 3 bases between the two ends. This CDR3 contains 11 residues. The germline CDR1 and CDR2 sequences are SGHDT and YYEEEE. CDR3 sequence reads: CASSFRETQYF. DNA of the CDR3: TGTGCCAGCAGCTTCCGAGAGACCCAGTACTTC.

This chain links TRBV7-2 with TRBJ2-7, with 12 bases matching TRBD2. CDR1 is SGHTA, CDR2 FQGNSA, per germline. V dropped 5 bases and J dropped 5; count of bases not matched to a gene: 10. The CDR3 extends over 16 amino acids. The CDR3 region has the DNA TGTGCCAGCAGCCACTGGACGACTAGCGGGAGCCACGAGCAGTACTTC. Its protein is CASSHWTTSGSHEQYF.

V gene TRBV7-2 combines with J gene TRBJ1-3; D not resolved. Trimming left V 1 base short and J 1 base short, with 5 bases between. The CDR3 contains 14 residues. Germline V gene lookup returns CDR1 SGHTA and CDR2 FQGNSA. The CDR3 spells CASSLVRSGNTIYF. In DNA form, the CDR3 reads TGTGCCAGCAGCTTAGTCAGATCTGGAAACACCATATATTTT.

This clone was counted once. The chain carries TRBV5-6 and TRBJ1-6, with 7 bases matching TRBD1. V gave up 0 bases and J gave up 0 bases; unmatched junction bases: 6. In germline, CDR1 is SGHDT, CDR2 YYEEEE. This CDR3 spans 18 amino acids. The DNA for the CDR3 is TGTGCCAGCAGCTTGGGGTATTCAGGGGGCTCCTATAATTCACCCCTCCACTTT. Its translation is CASSLGYSGGSYNSPLHF.

This clone was detected only once. In DNA form, the CDR3 reads TGTGCCAGCAGTGAGGAACAGCTTAGCAATCAGCCCCAGCATTTT. Protein sequence: CASSEEQLSNQPQHF. V gene TRBV6-1 combines with J gene TRBJ1-5, with unresolved D. There are 15 residues in the CDR3. Germline loops: CDR1 MNHNS, CDR2 SASEGT. V dropped 3 bases and J dropped 0 bases, with 9 bases sitting between them.

The chain carries TRBV5-1 and TRBJ2-7; 8 bases fit TRBD2. CDR3 length: 14 amino acids. The V gene end was trimmed by 2 bases and the J gene end by 2 bases; junction bases not matched to a gene: 3. In germline, CDR1 is SGHRS, CDR2 YFSETQ. DNA for the CDR3: TGCGCCAGCAGCTTAACTAGCGGCACCTACGAGCAGTACTTC. Protein product: CASSLTSGTYEQYF.

The chain is built from TRBV6-1 and TRBJ1-5; no clear D gene. Germline V CDR1 and CDR2: MNHNS, SASEGT. This CDR3 region has 16 residues. V was cut by 3 bases and J by 2 bases, with 14 bases left in between. The CDR3 protein is CASSELSGRGNQPQHF. Written as DNA, the CDR3 is TGTGCCAGCAGTGAGCTCTCGGGGAGAGGCAATCAGCCCCAGCATTTT.

The chain combines TRBV2 with TRBJ2-5, with 7 bases identical to TRBD2. This CDR3 spans 14 amino acids. CDR1 and CDR2 (germline): SNHLY, FYNNEI. Trimming took 7 bases from V and 3 from J; bases not matched to a gene: 8. This CDR3 reads CASKMILAEETQYF. In nucleotides, the CDR3 is TGTGCCAGCAAGATGATCCTAGCGGAAGAGACCCAGTACTTC.

V and J are TRBV6-5 and TRBJ2-5; no reliable D call. CDR1 and CDR2 (germline): MNHEY, SVGAGI. V lost 11 bases to trimming and J lost 4 bases, with 23 bases between them. There are 15 residues in the CDR3. The CDR3 reads CAGRNEGLTGETQYF. The DNA for the CDR3 is TGTGCCGGACGAAATGAAGGGTTGACGGGAGAGACCCAGTACTTC.

The V gene is TRBV5-1, the J gene TRBJ2-2; 8 bases match TRBD1. V trimming: 1 base; J trimming: 5 bases; junction bases outside the gene matches: 7. The germline gives CDR1 SGHRS, CDR2 YFSETQ. The CDR3 consists of 16 residues. The CDR3 bases are TGCGCCAGCAGCTTGTCCCGGACAGGGTTTACCGGGGAGCTGTTTTTT. It encodes CASSLSRTGFTGELFF. Full variable domain (missing parts from reference TRBV5-1 and TRBJ2-2): KAGVTQTPRYLIKTRGQQVTLSCSPISGHRSVSWYQQTPGQGLQFLFEYFSETQRNKGNFPGRFSGRQFSNSRSEMNVSTLELGDSALYLCASSLSRTGFTGELFFGEGSRLTVL.

V is TRBV5-6 and J is TRBJ1-1; 8 nucleotides match TRBD1. J gave up 3 bases and V 0 bases, and 1 base lay outside the gene matches. Germline CDR1 SGHDT, CDR2 YYEEEE. CDR3 length equals 14 residues. The CDR3 reads CASSLGQGYTEAFF. CDR3 bases: TGTGCCAGCAGCTTGGGACAGGGGTACACTGAAGCTTTCTTT.

V is TRBV27 and J is TRBJ1-6; D gene ambiguous. CDR3 length: 14 amino acids. V was clipped by 6 bases and J by 6 bases, with 12 bases between them. CDR1 is MNHEY and CDR2 is SMNVEV in the germline V gene (reference sequence). The CDR3 nucleotides are TGTGCCAGCAGAGGACGTAGGATTAATTCACCCCTCCACTTT. This codes for CASRGRRINSPLHF.

The chain is built from TRBV18 and TRBJ2-7; D may be TRBD1 or TRBD2 (5 bases each). The germline V gene encodes CDR1 KGHSH and CDR2 LQKENI. Deletions cut 0 bases from V and 3 bases from J, with 9 bases between. This CDR3 has 14 amino acids. CDR3 DNA sequence: TGTGCCAGCTCACCACCGGGACCTATCTACGAGCAGTACTTC. Residues: CASSPPGPIYEQYF.

This rearrangement joins TRBV2 to TRBJ2-1, with TRBD2 identical over 7 bases. The germline gives CDR1 SNHLY, CDR2 FYNNEI. The CDR3 runs to 14 residues. The V segment lost 7 bases and the J segment 4 bases; nucleotides outside the gene matches: 7. The CDR3 spells CASNGGSEYNEQFF. The CDR3 DNA reads as TGTGCCAGCAATGGCGGGAGTGAGTACAATGAGCAGTTCTTC.

This sequence joins TRBV6-5 and TRBJ1-5, with no clear D. V lost 0 bases, J lost 3 bases, and 9 bases lay in between. The CDR3 totals 15 residues. Germline V lookup: CDR1 MNHEY, CDR2 SVGAGI. The CDR3 spells CASSYSGGTNQPQHF. CDR3 coding DNA: TGTGCCAGCAGTTACTCGGGCGGAACCAATCAGCCCCAGCATTTT.

The V and J genes are TRBV19 and TRBJ2-7, with D perhaps TRBD2 (7 bases). Trimming left V 7 bases short and J 3 bases short, with 19 bases between. Germline CDR1 is LNHDA and CDR2 is SQIVND (reference sequence). The CDR3 has 15 residues. The CDR3 sequence: CASNLGRGPNYEQYF. Written as DNA, the CDR3 is TGTGCCAGTAATCTTGGGCGGGGGCCTAACTACGAGCAGTACTTC.

This clone was detected only once. The chain recombines TRBV6-5 with TRBJ2-1, with 15 bases identical to TRBD2. The V gene end was trimmed by 6 bases and the J gene end by 7 bases; junction bases not matched to a gene: 4. Looked up from germline, CDR1 is MNHEY and CDR2 is SVGAGI. The CDR3 has 15 amino acids. As DNA, the CDR3 is TGTGCCAGCAGCGGACTAGCGGGAGGGAAGAATGAGCAGTTCTTC. It yields the protein CASSGLAGGKNEQFF.